Given below is one TCR beta chain in context. Its antigen is still unknown. A junction end diverges from the germline sequence, so it may reflect a read error. These data are taken from a study of identical twins (dated by TCRdb to the mid-2010s). With regard to the full study: To test whether fetal clonotypes persist, the study used deep sequencing on TCR alpha and beta repertoires from monozygotic twins, unrelated adults of various ages, and cord blood. Replicate twin experiments were performed at different times using different library preparation protocols to rule out contamination.

All donors were healthy Caucasians. The researchers also sequenced three unrelated adults who were not twins: a male aged 18 to 30, a male aged 50 to 60, and a female aged 50 to 60. Miltenyi CD45RO+ enrichment and human naive T-cell isolation kits were used to isolate memory (CD45RO+) and naive T cells from PBMC. What the authors observed across the whole study: Compared with coincidental sharing between unrelated individuals, out-of-frame TCR alpha sequences shared between twins showed an excess of sequences with low generation probability. Abundant cord blood beta clonotypes had fewer insertions, young adult naive repertoires showed a similar but weaker trend, and memory repertoires showed no such trend. Invariant T cells such as MAIT and iNKT could partly confound zero-insertion analyses, although diverse VJ usage argued against such confounding for most clonotypes. Because the same donors could not be followed over many years, the conclusions relied on cross-sectional statistical analysis. In monozygotic twins, out-of-frame TCR alpha sharing was systematically underestimated by recombination models, although the models agreed with sharing between unrelated individuals. In beta out-of-frame sequences, excess twin sharing was weaker, because having fewer shared sequences lowered the signal-to-noise ratio.

The CDR3 runs 13 amino acids, cysteine and phenylalanine included. Only the CDR3 part of the read is kept: 39 bases, read in frame from the first base. The germline V gene (reference sequence) supplies CDR1 DFQATT and CDR2 SNEGSKA. The library was built by means of 5' RACE. TCRdb records Illumina HiSeq 2000 as the sequencer. Template switching added a universal primer binding site, and the final cDNA carried a unique molecular identifier that allowed TCR cDNA molecules to be counted accurately. Specific primers in the conserved constant-segment region were used to synthesize first-strand cDNA for TCR alpha and beta chains. Each cDNA library was double barcoded, with a SMART-Mk sample barcode plus Illumina barcodes, to control for contamination. TruSeq adapter sequences and Illumina sample barcodes were added in two successive PCR steps. The TCR alpha and beta cDNA libraries were sequenced on the Illumina HiSeq platform using custom primers. For the original study's pipeline: Unique molecular identifiers were extracted from raw reads with MiGEC, and CDR3 positions were determined with MiXCR. Recombination models were inferred per individual with the repgenHMM and IGoR tools using an EM algorithm. The analysis of shared clonotypes was done with the tcR package in R, with sharing normalized by the product of cloneset sizes. To study raw recombination free of thymic and clonal selection effects, out-of-frame nonproductive sequences were analyzed. TCRdb reworked the public reads: Q25 trimming with fastp, MiXCR clone assembly, productive beta chains retained. All rows with the same CDR3 protein become a single entry with the most common DNA and genes. The authors' filters were not applied to this entry. This sample is represented by 420,000 or so distinct CDR3 sequences; approximately 17% of them were singletons. Jointly, the top ten make up around 12% of the sample.

Sequencing input: naive T cells sorted from blood. This specimen's cell subset or site label, interpreted: cells isolated with a human naive T-cell isolation kit. The sequence came from a man aged 45-60 years in good health. Recombination connected TRBV20-1 to TRBJ1-5; no confident D gene assignment can be made. CDR3 region: CSAKKTSYQPQHF. The DNA reads as follows: TGCAGTGCTAAAAAAACTAGCTATCAGCCCCAGCATTTT.